This T cell receptor (beta chain) was sequenced during a study of tumor and adjacent non-tumor tissue in lung cancer. The library came from three nested PCR rounds adapted from ARM-PCR protocols. Each CDR3 protein is one row after TCRdb ran MiXCR on the multiplex PCR reads. The sample includes under 150,000 distinct CDR3 sequences, approximately 64% of them seen just once. No cell sorting was done before RNA was extracted from the tissue. In regard to this clonotype: A much larger clone sits a single nucleotide away, making a read error possible.

The sequenced sample was lung tumor tissue. This receptor was taken from a man aged 55 to 70 with small cell lung cancer.

The CDR3 here is CSTVRTDYNEQFF. The CDR3 region has the DNA TGCAGTACTGTCCGGACGGACTACAATGAGCAGTTCTTC. V and J are TRBV20-1 and TRBJ2-1; D unclear. CDR1 is DFQATT, CDR2 SNEGSKA, per germline (reference sequence). The V gene lost 8 bases and the J gene lost 3 bases, with 14 bases spanning the gap. The length of the CDR3 is 13 residues.